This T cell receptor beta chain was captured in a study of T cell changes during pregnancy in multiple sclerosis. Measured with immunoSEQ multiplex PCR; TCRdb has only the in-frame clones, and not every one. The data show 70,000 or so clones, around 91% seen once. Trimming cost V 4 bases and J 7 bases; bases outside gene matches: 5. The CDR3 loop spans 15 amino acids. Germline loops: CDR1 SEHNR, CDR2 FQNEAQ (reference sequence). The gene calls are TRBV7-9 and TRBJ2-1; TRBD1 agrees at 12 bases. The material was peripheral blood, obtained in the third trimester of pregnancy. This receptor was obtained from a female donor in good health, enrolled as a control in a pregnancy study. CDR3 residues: CASSYGTGGRNEQFF. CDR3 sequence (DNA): TGTGCCAGCAGCTACGGGACAGGGGGCCGGAATGAGCAGTTCTTC.